This T cell receptor beta chain was sequenced for a study of blood T cell repertoires in COVID-19. Study summary: Sources were T cells, B-cell-depleted T cells, or PBMCs; the material itself was cDNA or gDNA.

Authors' analysis steps: How many nucleated cells were present was estimated from reference gene primer amplification. The assay was immunoSEQ multiplex PCR, and TCRdb's table has in-frame clones only and misses some. V and J calls and clone size are given by that table; D and trimming were obtained from the DNA. The repertoire holds about 190,000 clones, around 90% seen once, with approximately 0.48% in the top ten. The V and J ends lost 5 bases and 9 bases, in that order; junction bases with no gene match: 9. Germline CDR1 MDHEN, CDR2 SYDVKM. The CDR3 extends over 13 amino acids. This rearrangement joins TRBV28 to TRBJ2-5; 7 bases map to TRBD1. The receptor was isolated from a man over 45 with acute or convalescent COVID-19. The specimen sequenced was peripheral blood. The CDR3 protein is CASSRGPQGAQYF. The DNA of the CDR3 is TGTGCCAGCAGTCGGGGACCGCAGGGGGCCCAGTACTTC. Looking up the rest from reference TRBV28 and TRBJ2-5 gives the full variable domain: DVKVTQSSRYLVKRTGEKVFLECVQDMDHENMFWYRQDPGLGLRLIYFSYDVKMKEKGDIPEGYSVSREKKERFSLILESASTNQTSMYLCASSRGPQGAQYFGPGTRLLVL.